The TCR beta chain described here comes from a study of cytomegalovirus exposure and HLA in healthy donors. For the study at large: Of over 300 genotyped donors, more than 70% clustered with self-reported Caucasian donors.

13 Jbeta primers and 60 Vbeta primers were used for the PCR. Some clones are missing from TCRdb's copy, which holds only in-frame ones; the method was immunoSEQ multiplex PCR. This table has 120,000 to 150,000 clones, roughly 88% appearing once. With 0 bases removed from V and 2 bases from J, the gap between germline ends came to 8 bases. There are 14 residues in the CDR3. The germline CDR1 and CDR2 sequences are MNHEY and SMNVEV (reference sequence). The sample comprised PBMCs. The source is a woman between 35 and 50 years old in good health and CMV-seronegative. The chain uses TRBV27 and TRBJ2-7; no definite D call. The CDR3 loop reads CASSLSRGTYEQYF. DNA for the CDR3: TGTGCCAGCAGTTTATCCCGCGGTACCTACGAGCAGTACTTC.